This T cell receptor (beta chain) was recovered during a study of beta chain features in type 1 diabetes. Study in general: There was similarity between patients and healthy donors in age, gender and cell yields.

Comments on this clone: As yet, its antigen is unknown.

The CDR3 is made up of 13 amino acids. The V end lost 0 bases, the J end lost 5 bases, and 7 bases lay between the germline ends. CDR1 and CDR2 from the germline V gene are SGHTA and FQGNSA. Every bit of the isolated RNA underwent reverse transcription, so sequencing read expressed TCRB transcripts. The repertoire was sequenced with immunoSEQ multiplex PCR; TCRdb's copy has only in-frame clones and lacks some. This sample has 970,000 or so clones, with about 17% found just once. Each of the CD4+ naive, central memory, regulatory and stem cell-like memory populations was sorted via CD45RO/CCR7/CD25/CD127/CD95/CD27. Whole-study results and caveats: In all four CD4+ subsets, TCRB CDR3 length was significantly, moderately reduced in type 1 diabetes.

The chain carries TRBV7-2 and TRBJ1-1; unclear D gene. The receptor comes from a woman aged 18-29 years in good health. The source material was naive CD4+ T cells from blood. The CDR3 DNA reads as TGTGCCAGCAGCTTAGCCAGGAGAACTGAAGCTTTCTTT. Protein: CASSLARRTEAFF.